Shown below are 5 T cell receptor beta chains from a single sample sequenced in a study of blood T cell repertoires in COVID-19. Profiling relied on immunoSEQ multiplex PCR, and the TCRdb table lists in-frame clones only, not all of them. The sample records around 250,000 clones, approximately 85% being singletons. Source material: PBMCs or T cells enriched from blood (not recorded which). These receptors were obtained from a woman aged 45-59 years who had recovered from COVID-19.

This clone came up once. Written as DNA, the CDR3 is TGTGCCAGCAGCCTTCGGGACTTTAGCACAGATACGCAGTATTTT. It specifies CASSLRDFSTDTQYF. V is TRBV11-2 and J is TRBJ2-3; the D gene is possibly TRBD2 (6 bases). Trimming cost V 5 bases and J 0 bases, with 12 bases left between them. Germline V lookup: CDR1 SGHAT, CDR2 FQNNGV. This CDR3 spans 15 amino acids. Full variable domain (missing parts from reference TRBV11-2 and TRBJ2-3): EAGVAQSPRYKIIEKRQSVAFWCNPISGHATLYWYQQILGQGPKLLIQFQNNGVVDDSQLPKDRFSAERLKGVDSTLKIQPAKLEDSAVYLCASSLRDFSTDTQYFGPGTRLTVL.

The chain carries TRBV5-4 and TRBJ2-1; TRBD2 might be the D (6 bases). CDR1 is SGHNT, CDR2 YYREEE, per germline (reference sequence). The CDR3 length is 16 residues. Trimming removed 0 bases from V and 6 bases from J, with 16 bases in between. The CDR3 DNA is TGTGCCAGCAGCTTGGCCATAGGGGCGGGGTTCAATGAGCAGTTCTTC. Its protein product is CASSLAIGAGFNEQFF.

Here the CDR3 reads CAINSGGEQYF. Written as DNA, the CDR3 is TGTGCCATCAACAGCGGGGGCGAGCAGTACTTC. The rearrangement uses TRBV10-3 and TRBJ2-7, with 8 bases lining up with TRBD2. The CDR3 loop spans 11 amino acids. With V trimmed by 7 bases and J by 6 bases, 2 bases remained unmatched. The germline gives CDR1 ENHRY, CDR2 SYGVKD.

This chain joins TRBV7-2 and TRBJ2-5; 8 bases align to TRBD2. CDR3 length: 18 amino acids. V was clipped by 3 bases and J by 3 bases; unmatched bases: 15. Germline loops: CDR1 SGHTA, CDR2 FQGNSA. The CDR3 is CASSFSGLWGAGEETQYF. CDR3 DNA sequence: TGTGCCAGCAGCTTCAGTGGTCTCTGGGGAGCGGGAGAAGAGACCCAGTACTTC.

The CDR3 coding sequence is TGTGCCAGCTCACAGGGCGGACTCGGGTCCTACGAGCAGTACTTC. The encoded protein is CASSQGGLGSYEQYF. The chain uses TRBV18 and TRBJ2-7; a weak D match, TRBD2 (5 bases). CDR3 length: 15 amino acids. Germline loops: CDR1 KGHSH, CDR2 LQKENI. V was cut by 4 bases and J by 1 base, with 14 bases left in between.